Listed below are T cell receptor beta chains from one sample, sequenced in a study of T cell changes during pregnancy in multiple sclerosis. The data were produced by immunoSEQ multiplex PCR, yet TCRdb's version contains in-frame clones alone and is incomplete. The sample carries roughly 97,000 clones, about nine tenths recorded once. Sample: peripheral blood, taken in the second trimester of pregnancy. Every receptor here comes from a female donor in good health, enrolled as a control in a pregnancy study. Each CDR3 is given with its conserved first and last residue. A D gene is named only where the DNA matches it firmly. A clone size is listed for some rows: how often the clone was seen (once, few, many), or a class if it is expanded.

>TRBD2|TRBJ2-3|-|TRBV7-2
CASSGTSGGKTDTQYF
TGTGCCAGCAGCGGGACTAGCGGGGGGAAGACAGATACGCAGTATTTT
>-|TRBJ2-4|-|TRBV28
CASMRGGNIQYF
TGTGCCAGCATGAGGGGGGGGAACATTCAGTACTTC
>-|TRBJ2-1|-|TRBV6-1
CASAFTADNEQFF
TGTGCCAGCGCCTTCACAGCCGACAATGAGCAGTTCTTC
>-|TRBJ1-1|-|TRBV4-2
CASSQDLGGWAFF
TGTGCCAGCAGCCAAGATTTAGGAGGATGGGCTTTCTTT
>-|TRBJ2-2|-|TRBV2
CASSPRTANTGELFF
TGTGCCAGCAGTCCAAGGACAGCTAACACCGGGGAGCTGTTTTTT
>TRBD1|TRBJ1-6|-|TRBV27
CASSLGTGYSSPLHF
TGTGCCAGCAGTCTGGGGACAGGGTATAGTTCACCCCTCCACTTT
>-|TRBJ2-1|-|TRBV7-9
CASSPRSTYNEQFF
TGTGCCAGCAGTCCCCGGAGCACATACAATGAGCAGTTCTTC
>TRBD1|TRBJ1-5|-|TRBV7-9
CASSSGGMGNQPQHF
TGTGCCAGCAGCTCAGGGGGTATGGGAAATCAGCCCCAGCATTTT
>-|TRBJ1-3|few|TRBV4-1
CASSQEAADGNTIYF
TGCGCCAGCAGCCAAGAGGCGGCAGATGGAAACACCATATATTTT
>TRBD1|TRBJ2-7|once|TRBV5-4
CASSPPGQQSSYEQYF
TGTGCCAGCAGCCCCCCGGGACAGCAAAGCTCCTACGAGCAGTACTTC
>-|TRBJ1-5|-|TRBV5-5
CASSLAGYSNQPQHF
TGTGCCAGCAGCTTGGCCGGGTATAGCAATCAGCCCCAGCATTTT
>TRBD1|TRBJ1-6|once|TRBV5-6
CASSFPGQLTNSPLHF
TGTGCCAGCAGCTTCCCGGGACAGCTGACTAATTCACCCCTCCACTTT
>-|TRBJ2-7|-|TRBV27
CASSSSYEQYF
TGTGCCAGCAGCTCCTCCTACGAGCAGTACTTC
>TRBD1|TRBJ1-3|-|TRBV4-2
CASSPRDRGLSAGNTIYF
TGTGCCAGCAGCCCCCGGGACAGGGGCTTAAGCGCTGGAAACACCATATATTTT